This paragraph reports one T cell receptor (beta chain). This entry is derived from a study of control samples from healthy donors and cancer patients. Some clones are missing from TCRdb's copy, which holds only in-frame ones; the method was immunoSEQ multiplex PCR. The table includes 70,000 to 80,000 clones, approximately 90% detected once. There are 15 residues in the CDR3. V gave up 4 bases and J gave up 0 bases; unmatched junction bases: 1. Germline values: CDR1 LGHDT, CDR2 YNNKEL (reference sequence). This chain uses TRBV3-1 (or the pseudogene TRBV3-2) with TRBJ1-4; 8 positions agree with TRBD1. The TCR comes from a woman in her sixties or seventies with head and neck cancer. The sample comprised PBMCs. CDR3 loop: CASSPTGATNEKLFF. The CDR3 DNA is TGTGCCAGCAGCCCGACAGGGGCAACTAATGAAAAACTGTTTTTT.